The clone carrying this TCR beta chain appeared many times. This entry belongs to a study of blood T cells in healthy people across ages. Through a sample-barcoded 5' primer and a J-beta primer mix, a second PCR was run for about 6 to 11 cycles. From the 5' RACE reads, TCRdb called clonotypes with MiXCR, one entry per CDR3 protein. The table records 600,000 or so distinct CDR3 sequences, about 30% of them present only once. Germline values: CDR1 LGHDT, CDR2 YNNKEL (reference sequence). CDR3 length: 14 residues. The V and J ends lost 2 bases and 8 bases respectively, with 13 bases between them. The receptor comes from a woman older than 75 in good health. The V call is TRBV3-1, the J call TRBJ2-1, with a possible D match to TRBD1 (6 bases). The sample comprised blood. The DNA for the CDR3 is TGTGCCAGCAGCCAAATATCAGGGGATTATGAGCAGTTCTTC. Translating gives CASSQISGDYEQFF.